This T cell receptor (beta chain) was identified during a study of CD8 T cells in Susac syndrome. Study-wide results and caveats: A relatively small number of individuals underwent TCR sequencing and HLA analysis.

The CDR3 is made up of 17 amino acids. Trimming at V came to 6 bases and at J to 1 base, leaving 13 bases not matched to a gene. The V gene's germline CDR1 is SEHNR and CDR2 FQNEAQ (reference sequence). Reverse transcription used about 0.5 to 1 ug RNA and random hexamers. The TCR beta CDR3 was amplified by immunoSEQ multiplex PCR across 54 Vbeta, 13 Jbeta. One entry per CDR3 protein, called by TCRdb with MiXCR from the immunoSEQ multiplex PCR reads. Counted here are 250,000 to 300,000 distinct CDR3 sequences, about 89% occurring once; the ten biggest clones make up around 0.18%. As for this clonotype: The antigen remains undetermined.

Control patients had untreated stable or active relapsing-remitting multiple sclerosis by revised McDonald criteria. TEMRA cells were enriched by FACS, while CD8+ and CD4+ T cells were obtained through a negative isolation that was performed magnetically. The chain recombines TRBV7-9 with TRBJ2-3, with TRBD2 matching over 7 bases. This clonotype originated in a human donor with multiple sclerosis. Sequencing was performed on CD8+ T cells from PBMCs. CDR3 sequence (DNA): TGTGCCAGCAGGGGCCGCGAGCGGGACGCTGGCACAGATACGCAGTATTTT. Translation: CASRGRERDAGTDTQYF.